Listed below are T cell receptor beta chains from one sample, sequenced in a study of human T cells and chemical hapten exposure. Via MiXCR, TCRdb re-called the RACE reads, giving one row per CDR3 protein. The table includes some 200,000 distinct CDR3 sequences, about a fifth detected once. The specimen comprised whole blood, sampled in connection with sensitization to the hapten diphenylcyclopropenone (DPC). These receptors came from a woman aged 50 to 60 with alopecia areata. Some clones in this sample may be carry-over from other donors' samples. CDR3s include the opening cysteine and the closing phenylalanine or tryptophan. A D gene is named only where the DNA matches it firmly. Only part of the rows carry a size: once, few, many, or a class if the clone is expanded.

d_gene,j_gene,v_gene,abundance,CDR3aa,CDR3nt
TRBD2,TRBJ2-2,TRBV20-1,few,CSARDRLAGFTGELFF,TGCAGTGCTAGAGATCGCCTAGCGGGTTTTACCGGGGAGCTGTTTTTT
TRBD1,TRBJ1-1,TRBV10-3,few,CAIRGQGGDTEAFF,TGTGCCATCAGGGGACAGGGAGGCGACACTGAAGCTTTCTTT
-,TRBJ2-2,TRBV5-1,-,CASSLSGSGTGELFF,TGCGCCAGCAGCTTATCCGGGAGTGGGACCGGGGAGCTGTTTTTT
-,TRBJ1-2,TRBV16,-,CASSKTRANYGYTF,TGTGCCAGCAGCAAAACAAGAGCTAACTATGGCTACACCTTC
TRBD1,TRBJ1-5,TRBV20-1,-,CSARRWTGASDQPQHF,TGCAGTGCCAGGCGGTGGACAGGGGCTTCTGATCAGCCCCAGCATTTT
-,TRBJ1-2,TRBV29-1,-,CSVEERGRSNYGYTF,TGCAGCGTTGAAGAGAGGGGACGATCGAACTATGGCTACACCTTC
TRBD2,TRBJ2-7,TRBV7-2,few,CASSPGTSEYEQYF,TGTGCCAGCAGCCCCGGGACTAGCGAGTACGAGCAGTACTTC
TRBD2,TRBJ2-1,TRBV20-1,few,CSASSGRNAYNEQFF,TGCAGTGCGAGTAGCGGGAGAAATGCCTACAATGAGCAGTTCTTC
-,TRBJ1-6,TRBV19,few,CASSSNRSPLHF,TGTGCCAGTAGTTCCAATCGTTCACCCCTCCACTTT
TRBD1,TRBJ2-5,TRBV12-3/TRBV12-4,few,CASSLRQGGQETQYF,TGTGCCAGCAGTCTCCGACAGGGGGGCCAAGAGACCCAGTACTTC
TRBD1,TRBJ1-3,TRBV7-6,-,CASSSRGGTGTAIYF,TGTGCCAGCAGCTCGCGAGGCGGGACAGGGACGGCCATATATTTT
-,TRBJ2-7,TRBV21-1,-,CASSKARGQGTYEQYF,TGTGCCAGCAGCAAAGCGCGGGGACAGGGAACCTACGAGCAGTACTTC
-,TRBJ2-1,TRBV29-1,-,CSVEDLGRDWPYNEQFF,TGCAGCGTTGAAGATCTAGGTCGGGACTGGCCCTACAATGAGCAGTTCTTC
TRBD2,TRBJ2-1,TRBV5-1,-,CASSWTSGSMGNEQFF,TGCGCCAGCAGCTGGACTAGCGGGAGCATGGGCAATGAGCAGTTCTTC
-,TRBJ2-7,TRBV29-1,few,CSVASSPYEQYF,TGCAGCGTTGCGTCTAGCCCCTACGAGCAGTACTTC
-,TRBJ1-1,TRBV18,-,CASSPQQGFLNTEAFF,TGTGCCAGCTCACCCCAACAGGGTTTTTTGAACACTGAAGCTTTCTTT
-,TRBJ2-2,TRBV20-1,-,CSARGPAWGKTGELFF,TGCAGTGCTAGAGGGCCAGCTTGGGGAAAAACCGGGGAGCTGTTTTTT
-,TRBJ1-1,TRBV5-1,few,CASSLDIGNMNTEAFF,TGCGCCAGCAGCTTGGACATTGGAAACATGAACACTGAAGCTTTCTTT
-,TRBJ1-5,TRBV2,-,CASSELPGPFRSSNQPQHF,TGTGCCAGCAGTGAATTACCGGGCCCCTTCCGATCAAGCAATCAGCCCCAGCATTTT
-,TRBJ2-3,TRBV7-9,-,CASSLTGQTTDTQYF,TGTGCCAGCAGCTTAACCGGACAGACCACAGATACGCAGTATTTT
-,TRBJ1-2,TRBV10-1,few,CASSLRREYGYTF,TGCGCCAGCAGTCTTCGGAGAGAGTATGGCTACACCTTC
-,TRBJ1-5,TRBV27,-,CASSFSSGGQPQHF,TGTGCCAGCAGTTTTTCCAGTGGAGGCCAGCCCCAGCATTTT
-,TRBJ2-3,TRBV6-4,many,CASSDSKRNTDTQYF,TGTGCCAGCAGTGACTCGAAACGGAACACAGATACGCAGTATTTT
-,TRBJ1-2,TRBV28,-,CASSLRTDYGYTF,TGTGCCAGCAGTTTAAGGACAGACTATGGCTACACCTTC
TRBD2,TRBJ2-1,TRBV27,-,CASSLSRGRGRVVYNEQFF,TGTGCCAGCAGTTTATCGAGAGGGCGCGGGAGGGTGGTCTACAATGAGCAGTTCTTC
-,TRBJ2-3,TRBV12-5,-,CASGLPPLASGSTDTQYF,TGTGCTAGTGGTTTGCCTCCTTTAGCTTCCGGGAGCACAGATACGCAGTATTTT
-,TRBJ1-2,TRBV30,few,CAWSVNRFYGYTF,TGTGCCTGGAGTGTAAACAGGTTCTATGGCTACACCTTC
TRBD1,TRBJ2-1,TRBV6-5,-,CASSYGQVGDEQFF,TGTGCCAGCAGTTACGGACAGGTTGGGGATGAGCAGTTCTTC
TRBD1,TRBJ2-1,TRBV5-1,-,CASSLGLTGSSYNEQFF,TGCGCCAGCAGCTTGGGGCTGACAGGGAGCTCCTACAATGAGCAGTTCTTC
TRBD1,TRBJ1-1,TRBV27,few,CASSGTGLVNTEAFF,TGTGCCAGCAGTGGGACAGGGCTGGTGAACACTGAAGCTTTCTTT
-,TRBJ1-1,TRBV12-3/TRBV12-4,-,CASSRGGPNTEAFF,TGTGCCAGCAGCCGGGGGGGCCCGAACACTGAAGCTTTCTTT
-,TRBJ1-2,TRBV29-1,few,CSAPAQDYGYTF,TGCAGCGCCCCGGCGCAGGACTATGGCTACACCTTC
TRBD1,TRBJ2-1,TRBV27,few,CASSPDRGSRNEQFF,TGTGCCAGCAGTCCGGACAGGGGAAGTCGGAATGAGCAGTTCTTC
TRBD1,TRBJ1-2,TRBV28,many,CASSQRQGWFYGYTF,TGTGCCAGCAGCCAACGACAGGGATGGTTCTATGGCTACACCTTC
TRBD2,TRBJ2-1,TRBV7-9,-,CASSRYSGPPNEQFF,TGTGCCAGCAGTCGATATAGCGGGCCGCCCAATGAGCAGTTCTTC
-,TRBJ1-1,TRBV29-1,few,CSVERPYVEAFF,TGCAGCGTTGAAAGACCGTACGTTGAAGCTTTCTTT
-,TRBJ2-6,TRBV18,few,CASSPDSGANVLTF,TGTGCCAGCTCACCTGACTCTGGGGCCAACGTCCTGACTTTC
-,TRBJ1-5,TRBV20-1,-,CSARDFRKQGDQPQHF,TGCAGTGCTAGAGATTTCCGGAAACAGGGAGATCAGCCCCAGCATTTT
-,TRBJ2-3,TRBV5-5,few,CASSLGSANTDTQYF,TGTGCCAGCAGCTTGGGCAGCGCGAACACAGATACGCAGTATTTT